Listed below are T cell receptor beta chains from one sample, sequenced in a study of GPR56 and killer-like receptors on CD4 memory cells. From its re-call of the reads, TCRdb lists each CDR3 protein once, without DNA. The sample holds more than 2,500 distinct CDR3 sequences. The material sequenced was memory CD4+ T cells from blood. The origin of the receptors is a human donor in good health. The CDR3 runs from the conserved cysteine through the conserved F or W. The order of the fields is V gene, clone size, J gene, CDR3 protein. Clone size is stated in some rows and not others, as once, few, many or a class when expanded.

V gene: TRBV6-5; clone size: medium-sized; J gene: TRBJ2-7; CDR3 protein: CASRAGTGINEQYF
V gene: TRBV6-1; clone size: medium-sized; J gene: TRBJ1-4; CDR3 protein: CASRTPAGTGGREKLFF
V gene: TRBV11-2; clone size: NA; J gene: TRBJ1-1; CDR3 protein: CASSLDRDTEAFF
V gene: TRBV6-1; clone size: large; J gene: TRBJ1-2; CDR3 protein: CASSEARTGKGLGYTF
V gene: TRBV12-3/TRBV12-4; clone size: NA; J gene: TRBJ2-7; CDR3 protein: CASSLGGPGGYEQYF
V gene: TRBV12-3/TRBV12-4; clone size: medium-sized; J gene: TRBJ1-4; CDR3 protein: CASSLGINEKLFF
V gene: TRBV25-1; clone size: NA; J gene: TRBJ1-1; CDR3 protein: CASSTTNRDTSDTEAFF
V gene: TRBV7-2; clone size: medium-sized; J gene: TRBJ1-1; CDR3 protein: CASSYAFGAGENTEAFF
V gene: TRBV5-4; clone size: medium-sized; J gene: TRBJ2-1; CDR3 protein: CASSFPRGGSYNEQFF
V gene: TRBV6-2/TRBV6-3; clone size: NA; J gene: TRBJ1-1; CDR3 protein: CASSPGTGYSAFF
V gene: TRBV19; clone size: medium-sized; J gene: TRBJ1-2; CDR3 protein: CASWGQEAHYGYTF
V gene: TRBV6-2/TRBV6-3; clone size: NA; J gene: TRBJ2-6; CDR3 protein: CASSYFGGANVLTF
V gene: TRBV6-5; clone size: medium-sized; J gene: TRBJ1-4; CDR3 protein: CASSYSIQDSATNEKLFF
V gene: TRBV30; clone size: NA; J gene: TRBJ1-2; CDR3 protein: CAWSTQGANGYTF
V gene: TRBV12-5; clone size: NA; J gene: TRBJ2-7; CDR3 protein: CASGLVIQGARRGMNYEQYF
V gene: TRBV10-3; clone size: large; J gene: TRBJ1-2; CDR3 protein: CAISAAGTGDGYTF
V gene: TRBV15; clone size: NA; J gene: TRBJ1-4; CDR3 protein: CATSRKRDGLNEKLFF
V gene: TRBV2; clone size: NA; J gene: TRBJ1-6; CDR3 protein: CASSYDILNSPLHF
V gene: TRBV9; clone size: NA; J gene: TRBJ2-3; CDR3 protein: CASSPQVDSDTQYF
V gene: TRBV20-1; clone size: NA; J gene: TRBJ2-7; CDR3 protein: CSARLTGNLREQYF
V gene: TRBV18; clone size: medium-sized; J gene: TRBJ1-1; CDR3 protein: CASSVTGETEAFF
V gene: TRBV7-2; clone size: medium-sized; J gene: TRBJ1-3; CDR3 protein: CASSLGDSGNTIYF
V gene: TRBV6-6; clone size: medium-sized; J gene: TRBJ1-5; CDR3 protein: CATGDRQPQHF
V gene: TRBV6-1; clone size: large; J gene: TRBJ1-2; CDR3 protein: CASSGFRISKQLAGYTF
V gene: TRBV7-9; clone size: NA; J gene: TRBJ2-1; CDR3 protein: CASSLVGVRDEQFF
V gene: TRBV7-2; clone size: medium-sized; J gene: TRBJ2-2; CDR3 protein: CASSPNPGAVHGELFF
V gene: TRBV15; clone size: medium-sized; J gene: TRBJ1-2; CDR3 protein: CATSRDPGQSIGYTF
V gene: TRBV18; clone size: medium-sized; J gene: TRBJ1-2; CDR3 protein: CASSPIAGLDGYTF
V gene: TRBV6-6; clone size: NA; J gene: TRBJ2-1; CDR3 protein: CASSYGGALFYNEQFF
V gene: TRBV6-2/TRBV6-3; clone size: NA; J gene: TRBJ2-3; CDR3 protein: CASSEGRSTDTQYF
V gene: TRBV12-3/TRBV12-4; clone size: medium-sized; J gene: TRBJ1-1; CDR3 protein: CASSLRSNTEAFF
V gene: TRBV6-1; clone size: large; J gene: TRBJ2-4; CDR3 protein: CASNRDGYGNIQYF
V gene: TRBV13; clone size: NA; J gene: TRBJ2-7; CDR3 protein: CASSLGTGGLTKYF
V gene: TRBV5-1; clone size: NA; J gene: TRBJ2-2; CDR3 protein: CASSLDRNTGELFF
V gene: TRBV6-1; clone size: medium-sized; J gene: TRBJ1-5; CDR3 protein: CASTSGRLDQPQHF
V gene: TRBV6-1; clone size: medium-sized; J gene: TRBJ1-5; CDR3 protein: CASSETARPQHF